These T cell receptor beta chains were read from a single sample in a study of T-cell reconstitution after alpha-beta-depleted transplantation in children. One entry per CDR3 protein results from TCRdb running MiXCR on the PCR reads. The data hold 230,000 or so distinct CDR3 sequences, with more than 7.5% observed a single time. This specimen was PBMCs from the stem cell graft donor, taken from the stem cell graft. The source is a human donor who donated a stem cell graft to a child with SCID. Both conserved end residues are part of each CDR3. Each record gives: clone size, D gene, V gene, J gene, CDR3 length, CDR3 DNA, CDR3 protein. The D gene is left open where the match is weak. Where a row states a size, it is once, few, many or the class of an expanded clone; other rows omit it.

size: many; D: -; V: TRBV18; J: TRBJ2-5; length: 14; DNA: TGTGCCAGCTCACCACCGGGAGCCCAAGAGACCCAGTACTTC; CDR3: CASSPPGAQETQYF
size: many; D: -; V: TRBV28; J: TRBJ2-1; length: 12; DNA: TGTGCCAGCAGCCCCGACATGAATGAGCAGTTCTTC; CDR3: CASSPDMNEQFF
size: -; D: TRBD2; V: TRBV4-3; J: TRBJ2-2; length: 17; DNA: TGCGCCAGCAGCCAAGCTGGGCTAGCGGGGGAGACCGGGGAGCTGTTTTTT; CDR3: CASSQAGLAGETGELFF
size: many; D: TRBD1; V: TRBV11-2; J: TRBJ2-7; length: 15; DNA: TGTGCCAGCAGCTTAGGGACAGGGGGCCCCTACGAGCAGTACTTC; CDR3: CASSLGTGGPYEQYF
size: many; D: -; V: TRBV11-2; J: TRBJ2-1; length: 14; DNA: TGTGCCAGCAGCTTAGATTGGGGATACAATGAGCAGTTCTTC; CDR3: CASSLDWGYNEQFF
size: many; D: -; V: TRBV2; J: TRBJ1-5; length: 15; DNA: TGTGCCAGCAGTGAGTTGCAGGGAGGTAATCAGCCCCAGCATTTT; CDR3: CASSELQGGNQPQHF
size: -; D: -; V: TRBV7-2; J: TRBJ1-2; length: 14; DNA: TGTGCCAGCAGCCCCGTACAAGATTCCTATGGCTACACCTTC; CDR3: CASSPVQDSYGYTF
size: many; D: TRBD1; V: TRBV5-6; J: TRBJ2-1; length: 15; DNA: TGTGCCAGCAGCTTGAGAGGATCGACAGGGGCTGAGCAGTTCTTC; CDR3: CASSLRGSTGAEQFF
size: many; D: TRBD1; V: TRBV11-2; J: TRBJ1-2; length: 14; DNA: TGTGCCAGCAGCCTCACAGGGGTGGGCTATGGCTACACCTTC; CDR3: CASSLTGVGYGYTF
size: many; D: -; V: TRBV12-3/TRBV12-4; J: TRBJ2-1; length: 15; DNA: TGTGCCAGCAGTTTGTACGGACGCTCCTACAATGAGCAGTTCTTC; CDR3: CASSLYGRSYNEQFF
size: many; D: -; V: TRBV20-1; J: TRBJ2-2; length: 15; DNA: TGCAGTGCTAGAGACGGACCGCAGAACACCGGGGAGCTGTTTTTT; CDR3: CSARDGPQNTGELFF